Each of the 10 T cell receptor beta chains below was sequenced from the same sample in a study of identical twins. TCRdb reanalysed the 5' RACE reads using MiXCR and keeps one entry per CDR3 protein. The top ten clones hold around 1.6% of a sample with over 550,000 distinct CDR3 sequences, around 7.5% of them seen once. This sample was shared with a second study, whose subject was yellow fever vaccine responses in identical twins.

Sequenced: PBMCs. These receptors came from a woman aged 18-29 years in good health.

This clonotype was detected ten times or more. The chain joins TRBV12-3 or TRBV12-4 to TRBJ2-1; 8 bases align to TRBD1. Unmatched junction bases numbered 8, after V lost 4 bases and J lost 6 bases. This CDR3 is built from 15 residues. CDR3 sequence reads: CASSSPGTGTNEQFF. As DNA, the CDR3 is TGTGCCAGCAGTTCCCCCGGGACAGGTACCAATGAGCAGTTCTTC.

This clonotype was seen repeatedly, ten times or more. This chain joins TRBV29-1 and TRBJ2-1; D gene unclear. This CDR3 comprises 13 residues. Germline values: CDR1 SQVTM, CDR2 ANQGSEA. V lost 1 base and J lost 5, with 9 bases in between. DNA of the CDR3: TGCAGCGTTGAAGGATACAGAAACAATGAGCAGTTCTTC. This codes for CSVEGYRNNEQFF.

This clonotype was detected ten times or more. The CDR3 loop reads CASSEGTGSVEQYF. The CDR3 DNA sequence: TGCGCCAGCAGTGAGGGGACAGGGTCAGTCGAGCAGTACTTC. The chain carries TRBV10-2 and TRBJ2-7; 9 bases are a match to TRBD1. CDR3 length: 14 residues. Germline V CDR1 and CDR2: WSHSY, SAAADI. With 2 bases clipped from V and 6 bases from J, the junction kept 5 bases outside the gene matches.

This clonotype was recorded a few times. J is TRBJ2-7 and V is TRBV7-9, with 10 bases identical to TRBD2. Germline-derived CDR1 and CDR2 are SEHNR and FQNEAQ (reference sequence). With V trimmed by 2 bases and J by 0 bases, 4 bases remained unmatched. The CDR3 loop spans 16 amino acids. The CDR3, as DNA: TGTGCCAGCAGCTTACCCGGACTAGCGGACTCCTACGAGCAGTACTTC. This encodes CASSLPGLADSYEQYF. The full variable domain, completed using reference TRBV7-9 and TRBJ2-7, is DTGVSQNPRHKITKRGQNVTFRCDPISEHNRLYWYRQTLGQGPEFLTYFQNEAQLEKSRLLSDRFSAERPKGSFSTLEIQRTEQGDSAMYLCASSLPGLADSYEQYFGPGTRLTVT.

This clonotype was recorded once. The chain recombines TRBV10-2 with TRBJ2-4, with a tentative D call TRBD2 (5 bases). Germline lookup yields CDR1 WSHSY and CDR2 SAAADI. The CDR3 has 18 residues. Trimming removed 3 bases from V and 0 bases from J, with 18 bases in between. In DNA form, the CDR3 reads TGCGCCAGCAGTGATTATATGGGAGAAGGACTAGCCAAAAACATTCAGTACTTC. It is translated as CASSDYMGEGLAKNIQYF.

This chain connects TRBV7-3 to TRBJ2-5, with TRBD2 matching 10 bases. The CDR3 covers 19 residues. The V gene end was trimmed by 2 bases and the J gene end by 5 bases; junction bases not matched to a gene: 17. The germline V gene encodes CDR1 SGHTA and CDR2 FQGTGA. The CDR3 DNA reads TGTGCCAGCAGCTTATTCCGGCTAGCGGGAGTAGGTCTGATGGAGACCCAGTACTTC. Its protein is CASSLFRLAGVGLMETQYF.

V and J are TRBV5-1 and TRBJ2-3, with D unclear. V lost 1 base and J lost 2, with 8 bases in between. Germline V gene lookup returns CDR1 SGHRS and CDR2 YFSETQ. This CDR3 has 14 residues. The CDR3 bases are TGCGCCAGCAGCTTGATTCGGCACACAGATACGCAGTATTTT. It specifies CASSLIRHTDTQYF.

Many counts were recorded for this clonotype. The gene calls are TRBV20-1 and TRBJ2-5, with D unclear. Looked up from germline, CDR1 is DFQATT and CDR2 is SNEGSKA (reference sequence). V lost 5 bases and J 4 bases, leaving 5 bases between the germline ends. The CDR3 contains 10 residues. The CDR3 loop is CSAARETQYF. As DNA, the CDR3 is TGCAGTGCTGCAAGAGAGACCCAGTACTTC.

This clonotype was seen many times. The rearrangement links TRBV6-5 to TRBJ2-1, with a tentative D call TRBD1 (6 bases). Germline V gives CDR1 MNHEY, CDR2 SVGAGI. Deletions cut 2 bases from V and 3 bases from J, with 17 bases between. The CDR3 length is 17 residues. The CDR3 region has the DNA TGTGCCAGCAGTTACGTACGGGGCAGGGGCCTCTACAATGAGCAGTTCTTC. This encodes CASSYVRGRGLYNEQFF.

This clonotype was recorded many times. The chain uses TRBV7-2 and TRBJ2-5; D is unresolved. The CDR3 contains 15 residues. V lost 1 base and J 5 bases, leaving 14 bases between the germline ends. Per the germline V gene, CDR1 is SGHTA and CDR2 is FQGNSA. CDR3 sequence (DNA): TGTGCCAGCAGCTTAGTCTTTTTTAACTTTGAGACCCAGTACTTC. Translating gives CASSLVFFNFETQYF. Supplemented by reference TRBV7-2 and TRBJ2-5, the full variable domain reads GAGVSQSPSNKVTEKGKDVELRCDPISGHTALYWYRQSLGQGLEFLIYFQGNSAPDKSGLPSDRFSAERTGGSVSTLTIQRTQQEDSAVYLCASSLVFFNFETQYFGPGTRLLVL.